Below are 9 T cell receptor beta chains sequenced from a single sample in a study of T cell changes during pregnancy in multiple sclerosis. The data were produced by immunoSEQ multiplex PCR, yet TCRdb's version contains in-frame clones alone and is incomplete. The table lists 120,000 or so clones, approximately 94% of them singletons. The input for sequencing was peripheral blood, taken before pregnancy. The receptors come from a female donor with multiple sclerosis, enrolled in a pregnancy study.

The gene calls are TRBV11-2 and TRBJ2-3; D may be TRBD1 (5 bases). Per the germline V gene, CDR1 is SGHAT and CDR2 is FQNNGV. V lost 1 base and J lost 2, with 10 bases in between. This CDR3 is 15 amino acids long. CDR3 in DNA: TGTGCCAGCAGCTTAGGCCTAGGGGTCACAGATACGCAGTATTTT. This encodes CASSLGLGVTDTQYF.

The chain couples TRBV11-2 to TRBJ2-2; D not certain. This CDR3 is built from 12 residues. CDR1 is SGHAT and CDR2 is FQNNGV in the germline V gene. Trimming removed 5 bases from V and 7 bases from J, with 8 bases in between. The CDR3 region is CASSPPSGELFF. The CDR3 coding sequence is TGTGCCAGCAGCCCCCCCAGCGGGGAGCTGTTTTTT.

The chain joins TRBV18 to TRBJ2-5; the D gene is possibly TRBD2 (6 bases). CDR3 size: 14 residues. V was cut by 5 bases and J by 2 bases, with 12 bases left in between. The germline V gene encodes CDR1 KGHSH and CDR2 LQKENI. The CDR3 DNA follows: TGTGCCAGCTCATTACTAGCTGTACAAGAGACCCAGTACTTC. This translates into CASSLLAVQETQYF.

CDR3 nucleotides: TGTGCCAGCAGGTCCCGAGGAGATCAGCCCCAGCATTTT. Its translation: CASRSRGDQPQHF. This rearrangement joins TRBV27 to TRBJ1-5; unclear D gene. CDR1 and CDR2 (germline): MNHEY, SMNVEV (reference sequence). This CDR3 has 13 amino acids. V dropped 6 bases and J dropped 5 bases, with 11 bases sitting between them.

The chain links TRBV5-4 to TRBJ2-3; a weak D match, TRBD2 (5 bases). This CDR3 region has 16 residues. The germline gives CDR1 SGHNT, CDR2 YYREEE (reference sequence). V shed 2 bases and J shed 2 bases, with 15 bases lying between them. CDR3 DNA: TGTGCCAGCAGCTTATACTTGACGGGAACCACAGATACGCAGTATTTT. Translation gives CASSLYLTGTTDTQYF.

The count of this clone is one. The chain recombines TRBV10-3 with TRBJ2-7; 7 bases are a match to TRBD1. Germline V CDR1 and CDR2: ENHRY, SYGVKD. The CDR3 runs to 14 residues. J gave up 3 bases and V 5 bases, and 7 bases lay outside the gene matches. CDR3 coding DNA: TGTGCCATCAGTACCCGGGACAGAAACTACGAGCAGTACTTC. It encodes CAISTRDRNYEQYF.

The J gene is TRBJ1-2, the V gene TRBV7-8; D is perhaps TRBD1 (5 bases). The V end lost 1 base, the J end lost 2 bases, and 8 bases lay between the germline ends. Per the germline V gene, CDR1 is SGHVS and CDR2 is FQNEAQ. The length of the CDR3 is 14 residues. The DNA for the CDR3 is TGTGCCAGCAGCTTAGAGGCAGGGAACTATGGCTACACCTTC. Amino acids: CASSLEAGNYGYTF. Using reference TRBV7-8 and TRBJ1-2 for the parts outside the CDR3, the full variable domain is GAGVSQSPRYKVAKRGQDVALRCDPISGHVSLFWYQQALGQGPEFLTYFQNEAQLDKSGLPSDRFFAERPEGSVSTLKIQRTQQEDSAVYLCASSLEAGNYGYTFGSGTRLTVV.

The chain couples TRBV7-9 to TRBJ2-5; the match to TRBD1 covers 8 bases. Looked up from germline, CDR1 is SEHNR and CDR2 is FQNEAQ (reference sequence). After removal of 1 base from V and 0 bases from J, the junction contained 7 bases not matched to a gene. The CDR3 has 17 amino acids. DNA for the CDR3: TGTGCCAGCAGCTTAGGTCGGACAGGGTGGGACCAAGAGACCCAGTACTTC. This encodes CASSLGRTGWDQETQYF.

The rearrangement uses TRBV6-5 and TRBJ2-7, with D tentatively TRBD1 (6 bases). The CDR3 is 13 residues long. V lost 8 bases and J lost 6, with 17 bases in between. The germline gives CDR1 MNHEY, CDR2 SVGAGI. The CDR3 sequence is CASSPGHRSEQYF. CDR3 nucleotide sequence: TGTGCCAGCTCGCCGGGACACCGTAGCGAGCAGTACTTC.